These 15 T cell receptor beta chains share one sample of origin, sequenced in a study of blood T cell repertoires in COVID-19. Using immunoSEQ multiplex PCR, the repertoire was profiled, and TCRdb retains in-frame clones only, with some absent. The sample lists around 120,000 clones, around 82% occurring once. Sequencing used peripheral blood. These receptor sequences come from an elderly man with active or convalescent COVID-19.

The CDR3 DNA reads TGTGCCAGCAGCTTAGGGACCGGACAGGCCTACGAGCAGTACTTC. Protein sequence: CASSLGTGQAYEQYF. The chain uses TRBV7-2 and TRBJ2-7; 7 bases line up with TRBD1. V gave up 1 base and J gave up 2 bases; unmatched junction bases: 5. The length of the CDR3 is 15 residues. Per the germline V gene, CDR1 is SGHTA and CDR2 is FQGNSA.

This clone was observed once. The chain recombines TRBV6-5 with TRBJ2-3, with 7 bases that match TRBD2. The CDR3 sequence is 14 residues long. The V and J ends lost 7 bases and 2 bases, in that order; junction bases with no gene match: 6. CDR1 is MNHEY, CDR2 SVGAGI, per germline. CDR3 residues: CASKERGFTDTQYF. The CDR3 nucleotides read TGTGCCAGCAAGGAGCGGGGATTCACAGATACGCAGTATTTT.

The chain couples TRBV7-8 to TRBJ1-2; D might be TRBD1 (6 bases). V dropped 1 base and J dropped 8 bases, with 14 bases sitting between them. This CDR3 region has 14 residues. Germline CDR1 and CDR2: SGHVS and FQNEAQ. The CDR3 region has the DNA TGTGCCAGCAGCTTAGAGTACAGGGCTGGAGGCTACACCTTC. Its translation is CASSLEYRAGGYTF. Together with reference TRBV7-8 and TRBJ1-2, the CDR3 gives the full variable domain: GAGVSQSPRYKVAKRGQDVALRCDPISGHVSLFWYQQALGQGPEFLTYFQNEAQLDKSGLPSDRFFAERPEGSVSTLKIQRTQQEDSAVYLCASSLEYRAGGYTFGSGTRLTVV.

This clone was detected once. This rearrangement joins TRBV19 to TRBJ1-1; D is unclear. Germline CDR1 LNHDA, CDR2 SQIVND (reference sequence). V was trimmed by 6 bases and J by 0 bases, leaving 14 bases between them. This CDR3 contains 15 residues. In nucleotides, the CDR3 is TGTGCCAGTAGAGCAGTGTCCGGGATGAACACTGAAGCTTTCTTT. Residues: CASRAVSGMNTEAFF.

This chain joins TRBV19 and TRBJ1-5, with TRBD1 matching over 9 bases. The CDR3 is 17 amino acids. V was pared by 4 bases and J by 7 bases, with 14 bases of the junction left unmatched. Germline V gene lookup returns CDR1 LNHDA and CDR2 SQIVND (reference sequence). CDR3 sequence reads: CASSNPSGTGLRQPQHF. The CDR3 DNA is TGTGCCAGTAGTAACCCATCCGGGACAGGGTTAAGGCAGCCCCAGCATTTT.

This chain links TRBV5-6 with TRBJ1-2; D gene unclear. There are 14 residues in the CDR3. CDR1 and CDR2 from the germline V gene are SGHDT and YYEEEE. The germline V and J ends were trimmed by 5 bases and 14 bases, with 25 bases remaining between them. The CDR3 DNA follows: TGTGCCAGCAGTCCAATCTCCGCTGGTTCCCTATTAACCTTC. Translation: CASSPISAGSLLTF.

The gene calls are TRBV9 and TRBJ1-2; D possibly corresponds to TRBD1 (5 bases). The CDR3 extends over 13 amino acids. V lost 4 bases to trimming and J lost 7 bases, with 14 bases between them. Germline V gives CDR1 SGDLS, CDR2 YYNGEE. CDR3 in amino acids: CASSTSRGLGYTF. The CDR3 DNA reads as TGTGCCAGCAGCACAAGTAGGGGCCTTGGCTACACCTTC.

The CDR3 DNA sequence: TGTGCCAGCAGCCCCCAGGGGAAGACTGAAGCTTTCTTT. Translating it yields CASSPQGKTEAFF. V and J are TRBV7-9 and TRBJ1-1; D might be TRBD1 (6 bases). This CDR3 region has 13 residues. With 5 bases removed from V and 5 bases from J, the gap between germline ends came to 12 bases. Looked up from germline, CDR1 is SEHNR and CDR2 is FQNEAQ (reference sequence).

In its sample, this clone was seen a few times. The chain combines TRBV5-1 with TRBJ1-6, with D possibly matching TRBD1 (5 bases). The germline CDR1 and CDR2 sequences are SGHRS and YFSETQ. V lost 3 bases and J lost 8, with 12 bases in between. CDR3 size: 14 residues. This CDR3 is CASSSGDQYSPLHF. CDR3 coding DNA: TGCGCCAGCAGCTCGGGGGACCAATATTCACCCCTCCACTTT.

The chain employs TRBV5-4 and TRBJ1-1, with a tentative D call TRBD1 (5 bases). The V and J ends lost 0 bases and 3 bases respectively, with 9 bases between them. The CDR3 runs to 14 residues. Germline V lookup: CDR1 SGHNT, CDR2 YYREEE (reference sequence). CDR3 in DNA: TGTGCCAGCAGCTTGGTCGACAGAGACACTGAAGCTTTCTTT. Translation gives CASSLVDRDTEAFF.

CDR3 DNA sequence: TGTGCCAGCAGTGAGCCGGGACAATATTGGGGCTACACCTTC. Translation: CASSEPGQYWGYTF. This sequence joins TRBV6-1 and TRBJ1-2, with D possibly being TRBD1 (6 bases). Between the trimmed V and J ends, which lost 3 bases and 8 bases, there was a span of 16 bases. Germline V gene sequence: CDR1 MNHNS, CDR2 SASEGT. The CDR3 is 14 amino acids.

This chain links TRBV7-9 with TRBJ1-2; 7 bases fit TRBD1. Unmatched junction bases numbered 10, after V lost 7 bases and J lost 5 bases. Germline CDR1 reads SEHNR; CDR2 reads FQNEAQ (reference sequence). The CDR3 spans 14 residues. Here the CDR3 reads CASNEGGEWYGYTF. DNA for the CDR3: TGTGCCAGCAATGAAGGGGGCGAATGGTATGGCTACACCTTC.

This clone appeared many times. J is TRBJ1-2 and V is TRBV21-1. TRBV21-1 is a pseudogene. CDR3 length: 13 amino acids. The DNA for the CDR3 is TGTGCCGGGGGGAAGGGGCTTCGCTATGGCTACACCTTC. Protein product: CAGGKGLRYGYTF.

The rearrangement uses TRBV18 and TRBJ2-1; TRBD1 agrees at 12 bases. This CDR3 region has 16 residues. The V and J ends lost 4 bases and 9 bases, in that order; junction bases with no gene match: 10. The germline CDR1 and CDR2 sequences are KGHSH and LQKENI. The CDR3 protein is CASSLTAGTGGFEQFF. The CDR3 DNA sequence: TGTGCCAGCTCACTGACGGCCGGGACAGGGGGCTTTGAGCAGTTCTTC.

This clone has a handful of counts. The gene calls are TRBV19 and TRBJ2-1; 9 bases are a match to TRBD1. This CDR3 region has 17 residues. The V gene's germline CDR1 is LNHDA and CDR2 SQIVND (reference sequence). V lost 1 base to trimming and J lost 0 bases; unmatched junction nucleotides: 4. The CDR3 DNA is TGTGCCAGTAGTATAGGGACAGGGGTCCCCTCCTACAATGAGCAGTTCTTC. It translates to CASSIGTGVPSYNEQFF. Full variable domain (missing parts from reference TRBV19 and TRBJ2-1): DGGITQSPKYLFRKEGQNVTLSCEQNLNHDAMYWYRQDPGQGLRLIYYSQIVNDFQKGDIAEGYSVSREKKESFPLTVTSAQKNPTAFYLCASSIGTGVPSYNEQFFGPGTRLTVL.